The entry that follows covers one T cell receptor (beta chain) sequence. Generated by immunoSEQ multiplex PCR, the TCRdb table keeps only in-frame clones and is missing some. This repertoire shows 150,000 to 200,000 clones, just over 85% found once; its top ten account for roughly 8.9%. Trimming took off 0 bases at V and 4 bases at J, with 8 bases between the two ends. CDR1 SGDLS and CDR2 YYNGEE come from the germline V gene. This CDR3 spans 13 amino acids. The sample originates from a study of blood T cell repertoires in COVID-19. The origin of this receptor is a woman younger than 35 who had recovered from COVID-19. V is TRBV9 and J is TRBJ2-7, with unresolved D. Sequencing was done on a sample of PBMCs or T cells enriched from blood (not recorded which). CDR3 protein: CASSVDTTYEQYF. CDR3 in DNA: TGTGCCAGCAGCGTAGATACGACTTACGAGCAGTACTTC.